The source of this T cell receptor beta chain is a study of CD8 T cells in ankylosing spondylitis. Study-wide results and limits: Typical of ankylosing spondylitis blood, it appeared, was a TCR beta motif of under 10 highly homologous variants. Disease-linked clones reportedly showed significant enrichment in matched ankylosing spondylitis synovial fluid.

CDR3 length equals 16 residues. The V and J ends lost 5 bases and 8 bases respectively, with 22 bases between them. In germline, CDR1 is SGHVS, CDR2 FQNEAQ. A single record per CDR3 protein comes from TCRdb applying MiXCR to the 5' RACE reads. Of approximately 400,000 distinct CDR3 sequences in the sample, roughly 18% are singletons; the top ten hold approximately 1%. On this clonotype itself: Its antigen is unknown.

The J gene is TRBJ2-1, the V gene TRBV7-8; D remains ambiguous. Sequenced input: blood, either unsorted or a sorted T cell fraction (not recorded which). This clonotype was sampled from a male donor with ankylosing spondylitis. DNA of the CDR3: TGTGCCAGCAGCCACAACCGAGGTCCCAACAAGGATGAGCAGTTCTTC. This translates into CASSHNRGPNKDEQFF. Full variable domain (outside the CDR3, taken from reference TRBV7-8 and TRBJ2-1): GAGVSQSPRYKVAKRGQDVALRCDPISGHVSLFWYQQALGQGPEFLTYFQNEAQLDKSGLPSDRFFAERPEGSVSTLKIQRTQQEDSAVYLCASSHNRGPNKDEQFFGPGTRLTVL.